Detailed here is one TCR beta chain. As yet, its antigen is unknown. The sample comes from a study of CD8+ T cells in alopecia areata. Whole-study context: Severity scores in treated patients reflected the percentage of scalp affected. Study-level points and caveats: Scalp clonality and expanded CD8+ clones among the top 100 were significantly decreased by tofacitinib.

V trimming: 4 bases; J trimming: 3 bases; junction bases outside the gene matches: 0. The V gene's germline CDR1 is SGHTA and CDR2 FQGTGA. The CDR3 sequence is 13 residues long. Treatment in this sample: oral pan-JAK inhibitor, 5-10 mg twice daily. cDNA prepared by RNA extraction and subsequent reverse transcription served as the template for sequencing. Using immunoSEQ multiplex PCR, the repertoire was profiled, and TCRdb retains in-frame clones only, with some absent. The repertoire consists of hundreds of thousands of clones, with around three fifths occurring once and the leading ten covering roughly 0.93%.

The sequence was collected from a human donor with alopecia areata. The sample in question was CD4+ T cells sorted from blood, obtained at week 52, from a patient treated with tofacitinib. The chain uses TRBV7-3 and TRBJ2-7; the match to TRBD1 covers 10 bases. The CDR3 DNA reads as TGTGCCAGCAGCTGGGACAGGGGCTACGAGCAGTACTTC. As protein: CASSWDRGYEQYF.